The 12 T cell receptor beta chains reported below all come from one sample, sequenced in a study of technical replicates of blood from several donors (dated by TCRdb to 2015 to 2018). Receptors were amplified or captured by the immunoSEQ multiplex PCR assay. This immuneACCESS table, as held by TCRdb, lists in-frame sequences with V and J called but not all clones. Of the missing ones, under half trace to an unresolved V gene in checked studies; the others have no known cause. The table for this sample lists about 75,000 clones; 97% of them were counted only once. Around 0.31% of the sample goes to the ten largest clones. The specimen sequenced was T cells isolated from PBMCs. The receptors shown here come from a human donor in good health.

The chain couples TRBV21-1 to TRBJ1-5; the DNA was not compared with TRBD1, the D call given in the table. TRBV21-1 corresponds to a pseudogene. The CDR3 covers 14 residues. The CDR3 DNA reads TGTGCCAGCAGAGATTGGGCAGGCACTCAGCCCCAGCATTTT. Residues: CASRDWAGTQPQHF.

The CDR3 sequence is CASSTAPMTRSYGYTF. The CDR3 DNA reads as TGTGCCAGTAGTACTGCGCCCATGACACGGTCCTATGGCTACACCTTC. V usage is TRBV19 and J usage is TRBJ1-2; D call uncertain. The germline CDR1 and CDR2 sequences are LNHDA and SQIVND (reference sequence). The CDR3 runs 16 residues. Trimming removed 4 bases from V and 4 bases from J, with 19 bases in between.

The chain carries TRBV19 and TRBJ1-5; weak D call: TRBD1 (5 bases). The V end was cut by 10 bases, the J end by 3 bases, with 13 bases between. In germline, CDR1 is LNHDA, CDR2 SQIVND (reference sequence). CDR3 length: 13 amino acids. The DNA for the CDR3 is TGTGCCATCGCAACAGGTCCCAATCAGCCCCAGCATTTT. Residues: CAIATGPNQPQHF.

The chain carries TRBV7-9 and TRBJ1-1, with TRBD1 as a possible D gene (6 bases). The CDR3 sequence is 13 residues long. V was trimmed by 5 bases and J by 7 bases, leaving 14 bases between them. Germline lookup yields CDR1 SEHNR and CDR2 FQNEAQ (reference sequence). The chain's CDR3 is CASSPVGTLEAFF. CDR3 DNA sequence: TGTGCCAGCAGCCCGGTCGGGACACTTGAAGCTTTCTTT. Looking up the rest from reference TRBV7-9 and TRBJ1-1 gives the full variable domain: DTGVSQNPRHKITKRGQNVTFRCDPISEHNRLYWYRQTLGQGPEFLTYFQNEAQLEKSRLLSDRFSAERPKGSFSTLEIQRTEQGDSAMYLCASSPVGTLEAFFGQGTRLTVV.

The chain joins TRBV27 to TRBJ1-2; TRBD1 might be the D (6 bases). The germline V gene encodes CDR1 MNHEY and CDR2 SMNVEV (reference sequence). The CDR3 totals 13 residues. V lost 6 bases and J 4 bases, leaving 12 bases between the germline ends. The CDR3 here is CASRGGAVYGYTF. The CDR3 region has the DNA TGTGCCAGCAGGGGGGGGGCAGTCTATGGCTACACCTTC.

A few counts support this clone. The chain is built from TRBV6-1 and TRBJ2-2; D remains unclear. The CDR3 spans 12 residues. The germline CDR1 and CDR2 sequences are MNHNS and SASEGT. V was cut by 6 bases and J by 3 bases, with 5 bases left in between. The CDR3 DNA sequence: TGTGCCAGCAGGACATACACCGGGGAGCTGTTTTTT. It encodes CASRTYTGELFF.

This chain joins TRBV25-1 and TRBJ1-2; D remains ambiguous. Germline CDR1 and CDR2: MGHDK and SYGVNS. The CDR3 extends over 13 amino acids. Trimming removed 4 bases at V and 5 bases at J, with 11 bases between. The DNA for the CDR3 is TGTGCCAGCAGTGGTGCGGGGTTATATGGCTACACCTTC. Protein product: CASSGAGLYGYTF.

This sequence joins TRBV28 and TRBJ2-7; D may be TRBD2 (6 bases). V dropped 5 bases and J dropped 2 bases, with 16 bases sitting between them. CDR1 and CDR2 from the germline V gene are MDHEN and SYDVKM. There are 15 residues in the CDR3. The DNA of the CDR3 is TGTGCCAGCAGTCCCCCCGTCGAGCGGGCCTACGAGCAGTACTTC. As protein: CASSPPVERAYEQYF.

This chain uses TRBV19 with TRBJ2-4, with D tentatively TRBD1 (5 bases). The CDR3 spans 11 residues. The V gene lost 5 bases and the J gene lost 6 bases, with 5 bases spanning the gap. In germline, CDR1 is LNHDA, CDR2 SQIVND (reference sequence). CDR3 region: CASSQGNIQYF. Here the CDR3 DNA reads TGTGCCAGTAGTCAGGGAAACATTCAGTACTTC.

This chain links TRBV25-1 with TRBJ2-1; the match to TRBD2 covers 12 bases. V lost 4 bases and J lost 8; bases outside the gene matches: 12. Germline V gives CDR1 MGHDK, CDR2 SYGVNS. This CDR3 is built from 17 residues. The CDR3 loop is CASSVLAGGPAYDEQFF. CDR3 nucleotides: TGTGCCAGCAGTGTCCTAGCGGGAGGGCCGGCGTACGATGAGCAGTTCTTC.

The rearrangement links TRBV6-5 to TRBJ1-2; D unclear. Germline CDR1 and CDR2: MNHEY and SVGAGI. With 2 bases removed from V and 4 bases from J, the gap between germline ends came to 8 bases. The length of the CDR3 is 13 residues. CDR3 bases: TGTGCCAGCAGTTACGGGCAGTCCTATGGCTACACCTTC. This gives the protein CASSYGQSYGYTF.

The CDR3 here is CASSDRYRDNEQFF. CDR3 sequence (DNA): TGTGCCAGCAGTGACAGGTACAGGGACAATGAGCAGTTCTTC. The V and J genes are TRBV25-1 and TRBJ2-1; D might be TRBD1 (6 bases). Trimming shortened V by 3 bases and J by 5 bases, and 11 bases separated the two germline ends. The CDR3 contains 14 residues. Looked up from germline, CDR1 is MGHDK and CDR2 is SYGVNS.